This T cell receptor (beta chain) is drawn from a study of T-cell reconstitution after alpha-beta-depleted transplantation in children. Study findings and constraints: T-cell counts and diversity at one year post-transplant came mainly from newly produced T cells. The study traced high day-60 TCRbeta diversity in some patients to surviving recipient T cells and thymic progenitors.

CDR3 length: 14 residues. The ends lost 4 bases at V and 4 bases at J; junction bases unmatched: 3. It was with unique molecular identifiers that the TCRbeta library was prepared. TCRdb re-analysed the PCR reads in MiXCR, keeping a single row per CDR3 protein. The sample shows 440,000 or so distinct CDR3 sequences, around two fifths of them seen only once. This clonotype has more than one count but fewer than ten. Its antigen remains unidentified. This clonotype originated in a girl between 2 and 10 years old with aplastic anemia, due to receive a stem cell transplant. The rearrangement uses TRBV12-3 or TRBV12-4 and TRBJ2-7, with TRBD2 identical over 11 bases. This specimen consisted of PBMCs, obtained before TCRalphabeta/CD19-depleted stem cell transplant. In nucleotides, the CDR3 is TGTGCCAGCAGTTCACGACTAGCGGGGTACGAGCAGTACTTC. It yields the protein CASSSRLAGYEQYF.